The clone carrying this T cell receptor (beta chain) was recorded many times. Its specificity is unknown. The library was built from around 400 ng RNA with molecular barcoded adaptors for alpha/delta and beta/gamma chains. TCRdb re-called the reads through MiXCR, storing one row per CDR3 protein. Of roughly 38,000 distinct CDR3 sequences listed, roughly an eighth were seen once; the top ten hold 5.5% to 7%. V was clipped by 0 bases and J by 10 bases; unmatched bases: 3. CDR3 length: 15 residues. Germline V gene sequence: CDR1 SGDLS, CDR2 YYNGEE. These data are taken from a study of read filtering for tumor transcriptome and immune sequencing. Broader study findings: In IR-seq, single-read clonotypes were about 80% of clonotypes but approximately 3.2% of reads.

Sequencing was carried out using a population of CD138-negative cells sorted from bone marrow. J is TRBJ1-6 and V is TRBV9; 11 bases are shared with TRBD1. The sequence derives from a donor over 35 with multiple myeloma. CDR3 sequence (DNA): TGTGCCAGCAGCGTAGGGACAGGGGGCGACTCACCCCTCCACTTT. The encoded protein is CASSVGTGGDSPLHF.